Below, one T cell receptor beta chain is given with its context. Just one base apart from a much larger clone, this may be a read error. The data originate from a study of CD8+CD57+ T cells in acquired aplastic anemia. About the study: Sorted CD4+ plus CD8+ cells gave DNA averaging approximately 3.2 ug.

Previously, flow cytometry had revealed CD8+CD57+ cell expansion in the patients chosen for sequencing. Every patient had severe acquired aplastic anemia. The CDR3 contains 12 residues. Trimming pared 6 bases from V and 9 bases from J, leaving 12 bases between. Genomic DNA served as template for TCR beta VDJ and CDR3 profiling. TCRdb passed the reads through MiXCR, listing each CDR3 protein once. The sample contains around 150,000 distinct CDR3 sequences, around half of which appear only once. Sequencing was carried out using sorted CD4+, CD8+, or CD8+CD57+ T cells (not recorded which) from PBMCs. The receptor comes from a human donor with aplastic anemia. This chain joins TRBV12-3 or TRBV12-4 and TRBJ1-5; D is ambiguous. CDR3 in amino acids: CASSQQRLPQHF. In DNA form, the CDR3 reads TGTGCCAGCAGCCAGCAGCGGCTGCCCCAGCATTTT.